These 15 T cell receptor beta chains came from one sample sequenced in a study of blood T cell repertoires in COVID-19. TCRdb's table, derived via immunoSEQ multiplex PCR, lists solely in-frame clones and lacks some. The data contain about 200,000 clones, over 80% of them singletons. The specimen sequenced was peripheral blood. These receptors were taken from a man between 35 and 55 years old with acute or convalescent COVID-19.

The CDR3 here is CASSSSKGSAEKLFF. In DNA form, the CDR3 reads TGTGCCAGCAGTTCCTCTAAAGGGAGCGCTGAAAAACTGTTTTTT. The V gene is TRBV28, the J gene TRBJ1-4; D not resolved. Germline CDR1 and CDR2: MDHEN and SYDVKM. This CDR3 is built from 15 residues. V was clipped by 4 bases and J by 7 bases, with 16 bases between them.

The chain recombines TRBV5-4 with TRBJ1-3; tentative D call: TRBD1 (6 bases). Trimming pared 4 bases from V and 0 bases from J, leaving 11 bases between. Germline V gene data show CDR1 as SGHNT and CDR2 as YYREEE (reference sequence). CDR3 length: 15 residues. In nucleotides, the CDR3 is TGTGCCAGCAGCATCGGGACACCCTCTGGAAACACCATATATTTT. This gives the protein CASSIGTPSGNTIYF.

This clone was counted between two and nine times. The chain joins TRBV29-1 to TRBJ1-2; 9 nucleotides align to TRBD1. CDR3 length equals 11 residues. Germline V gene lookup returns CDR1 SQVTM and CDR2 ANQGSEA. J gave up 7 bases and V 8 bases, and 5 bases lay outside the gene matches. The CDR3 loop is CSTTGGRGYTF. The CDR3 DNA reads as TGCAGCACAACAGGGGGCCGTGGCTACACCTTC.

The chain recombines TRBV24-1 with TRBJ2-5, with 12 bases identical to TRBD2. V gave up 3 bases and J gave up 2 bases; unmatched junction bases: 3. The CDR3 totals 16 residues. CDR1 is KGHDR, CDR2 SFDVKD, per germline. The CDR3 sequence is CATSDHGLAGQETQYF. As DNA, the CDR3 is TGTGCCACCAGTGATCATGGACTAGCGGGACAAGAGACCCAGTACTTC.

The V call is TRBV5-6, the J call TRBJ2-1; 11 nucleotides match TRBD2. The V and J ends lost 0 bases and 7 bases, in that order; junction bases with no gene match: 6. The CDR3 is made up of 16 amino acids. Germline CDR1 is SGHDT and CDR2 is YYEEEE. CDR3 region: CASSLEVSSGRNEQFF. In DNA form, the CDR3 reads TGTGCCAGCAGCTTGGAGGTGTCTAGCGGGAGGAATGAGCAGTTCTTC.

The V call is TRBV30, the J call TRBJ1-6; TRBD1 aligns across 8 bases. This CDR3 region has 14 residues. V was clipped by 1 base and J by 9 bases; unmatched bases: 5. The germline gives CDR1 GTSNPN, CDR2 SVGIG (reference sequence). Here the CDR3 reads CAWSAGTGGSPLHF. The CDR3 DNA reads as TGTGCCTGGAGTGCCGGGACAGGCGGTTCACCCCTCCACTTT.

V is TRBV9 and J is TRBJ1-2, with D unresolved. The germline V gene encodes CDR1 SGDLS and CDR2 YYNGEE. The CDR3 length is 13 residues. Trimming took 0 bases from V and 5 from J, leaving 8 bases between them. The CDR3 loop reads CASSVVSSYGYTF. The CDR3 DNA reads TGTGCCAGCAGCGTAGTTAGCTCTTATGGCTACACCTTC.

This clone was counted once. The CDR3 region has the DNA TGCGCCAGCAGCCCGTTGGGACAGTTTAATGAAAAACTGTTTTTT. Translation gives CASSPLGQFNEKLFF. The chain is built from TRBV5-1 and TRBJ1-4; 7 nucleotides align to TRBD1. Germline CDR1 and CDR2: SGHRS and YFSETQ. This CDR3 region has 15 residues. V trimming: 4 bases; J trimming: 4 bases; junction bases outside the gene matches: 7.

The chain couples TRBV6-5 to TRBJ1-2, with D possibly TRBD1 on 5 matching bases. V was pared by 2 bases and J by 4 bases, with 11 bases between. This CDR3 comprises 14 residues. Germline V CDR1 and CDR2: MNHEY, SVGAGI. The CDR3 region is CASSYDTGLYGYTF. The CDR3 DNA sequence: TGTGCCAGCAGTTACGACACAGGCCTCTATGGCTACACCTTC.

This clone has a single count. This sequence joins TRBV5-4 and TRBJ1-1, with 8 bases lining up with TRBD1. CDR1 is SGHNT and CDR2 is YYREEE in the germline V gene (reference sequence). The CDR3 loop spans 13 amino acids. V shed 3 bases and J 6 bases; nucleotides not matched to a gene: 4. In DNA form, the CDR3 reads TGTGCCAGCAGCTCGGTACAGGGGGCTGAAGCTTTCTTT. This sequence encodes CASSSVQGAEAFF. Complete variable domain (other parts from reference TRBV5-4 and TRBJ1-1): ETGVTQSPTHLIKTRGQQVTLRCSSQSGHNTVSWYQQALGQGPQFIFQYYREEENGRGNFPPRFSGLQFPNYSSELNVNALELDDSALYLCASSSVQGAEAFFGQGTRLTVV.

This clone came up a few times. The chain combines TRBV6-6 with TRBJ1-2; tentative D call: TRBD1 (6 bases). CDR1 is MNHNY, CDR2 SVGAGI, per germline (reference sequence). Trimming cost V 6 bases and J 2 bases, with 10 bases left between them. This CDR3 has 13 amino acids. In nucleotides, the CDR3 is TGTGCCAGCAGCCCAGGACAGAACTATGGCTACACCTTC. Amino acids: CASSPGQNYGYTF.

The chain recombines TRBV5-4 with TRBJ1-2; weak D call: TRBD1 (6 bases). The CDR3 runs to 16 residues. Germline-derived CDR1 and CDR2 are SGHNT and YYREEE (reference sequence). Trimming took off 0 bases at V and 6 bases at J, with 18 bases between the two ends. DNA for the CDR3: TGTGCCAGCAGCTTGGCCCAGGGGAATGGTAGGAATGGCTACACCTTC. It yields the protein CASSLAQGNGRNGYTF. The variable domain in full, with the rest retrieved from reference TRBV5-4 and TRBJ1-2, is ETGVTQSPTHLIKTRGQQVTLRCSSQSGHNTVSWYQQALGQGPQFIFQYYREEENGRGNFPPRFSGLQFPNYSSELNVNALELDDSALYLCASSLAQGNGRNGYTFGSGTRLTVV.

The chain carries TRBV14 and TRBJ2-7; 9 positions match TRBD2. Germline V lookup: CDR1 SGHDN, CDR2 FVKESK. The trim removed 4 bases at V and 2 bases at J, leaving 6 bases unmatched. The CDR3 has 15 residues. The CDR3 protein is CASSPRLAGTYEQYF. The DNA of the CDR3 is TGTGCCAGCAGCCCCAGGCTAGCGGGAACCTACGAGCAGTACTTC. The full variable domain, completed using reference TRBV14 and TRBJ2-7, is EAGVTQFPSHSVIEKGQTVTLRCDPISGHDNLYWYRRVMGKEIKFLLHFVKESKQDESGMPNNRFLAERTGGTYSTLKVQPAELEDSGVYFCASSPRLAGTYEQYFGPGTRLTVT.

The chain combines TRBV19 with TRBJ2-1, with TRBD2 identical over 7 bases. This CDR3 has 16 amino acids. Germline V gives CDR1 LNHDA, CDR2 SQIVND (reference sequence). Unmatched junction bases numbered 7, after V lost 5 bases and J lost 0 bases. The CDR3: CASSWAAGISYNEQFF. CDR3 sequence (DNA): TGTGCCAGTAGTTGGGCAGCGGGGATCTCCTACAATGAGCAGTTCTTC.

This clone has just a few counts. The chain employs TRBV3-1 (or the pseudogene TRBV3-2) and TRBJ1-1; TRBD1 is a possible D gene (5 bases). V dropped 5 bases and J dropped 1 base, with 11 bases sitting between them. Germline V gene sequence: CDR1 LGHDT, CDR2 YNNKEL (reference sequence). This CDR3 contains 14 residues. The CDR3 DNA reads TGTGCCAGCAGCTTGCGCGGACAGAACACTGAAGCTTTCTTT. Its translation is CASSLRGQNTEAFF.